This TCR beta chain was found in a study of blood T cells in healthy people across ages. For the study at large: Every two T cells gave about one barcoded beta molecule via template switching.

It was with a sample-barcoded 5' primer and a J-beta primer mix that a second PCR of about 6 to 11 cycles was run. TCRdb reprocessed the 5' RACE reads with MiXCR, giving one entry per CDR3 protein. Among around 1,900,000 distinct CDR3 sequences listed, 30% to 40% were seen once. The CDR3 has 15 residues. Germline CDR1 SGHTA, CDR2 FQGNSA. This clonotype showed up just a few times. Sequence at one end of the junction differs from germline and may be a read error. V and J are TRBV7-2 and TRBJ2-3; D is perhaps TRBD1 (5 bases). Specimen: blood. The clonotype comes from a human donor in good health. The CDR3 nucleotides read TGCGCCAGCAGCTTCTCTGGACACTCCACAGATACGCAGTATTTT. It yields the protein CASSFSGHSTDTQYF.